This T cell receptor (beta chain) derives from a study of shared clonotypes between healthy human individuals. Study results and caveats: With several donors compared, around 5% of naive CD4 clonotypes were shared. Unshared clonotypes carried lower generation probabilities than those common to all four donors.

The study ran the assay at deep level. TCRdb's copy holds only in-frame clones and misses some; the assay was immunoSEQ multiplex PCR. Of some 2,100,000 clones listed, under 95% are singletons. Germline V gene sequence: CDR1 LNHDA, CDR2 SQIVND (reference sequence). This CDR3 is built from 14 residues. V lost 4 bases and J lost 4; bases outside the gene matches: 7. The naive CD8 population came from CD45RO-negative cells selected for CCR7, without terminally differentiated effector memory CD45RA+ cells. Donors had no recently reported acute infections or vaccinations and were HIV-negative. Regarding this clone: The antigen is not known.

The sequenced sample consisted of naive CD8+ T cells from PBMCs. This chain connects TRBV19 to TRBJ2-7; 7 bases match TRBD1. The sequence derives from a young man in good health. Some clones in this sample may be carry-over from other donors' samples. This CDR3 reads CASSNRDSFYEQYF. In DNA, the CDR3 is TGTGCCAGTAGTAACCGGGACAGTTTTTACGAGCAGTACTTC.